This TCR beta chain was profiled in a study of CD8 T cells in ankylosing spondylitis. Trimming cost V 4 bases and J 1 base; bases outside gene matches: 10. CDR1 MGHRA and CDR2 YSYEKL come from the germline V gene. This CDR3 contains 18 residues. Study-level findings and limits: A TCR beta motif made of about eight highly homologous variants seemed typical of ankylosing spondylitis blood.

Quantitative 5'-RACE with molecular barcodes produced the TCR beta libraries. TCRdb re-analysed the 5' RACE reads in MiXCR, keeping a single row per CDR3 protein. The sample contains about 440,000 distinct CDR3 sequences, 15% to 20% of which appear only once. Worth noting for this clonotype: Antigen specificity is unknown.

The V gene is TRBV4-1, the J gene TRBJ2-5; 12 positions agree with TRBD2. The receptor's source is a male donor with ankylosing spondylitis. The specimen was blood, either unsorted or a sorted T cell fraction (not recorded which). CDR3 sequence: CASSLRLAGEQSQETQYF. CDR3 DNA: TGCGCCAGCAGCCTTCGACTAGCGGGGGAACAAAGCCAAGAGACCCAGTACTTC.